One T cell receptor beta chain is described in this entry. Cohorts were based on clinical histories the participants reported. Before they entered the study, exposed participants had met a COVID-19 case within 2 weeks. Germline-derived CDR1 and CDR2 are ENHRY and SYGVKD. The length of the CDR3 is 17 residues. Losses at the gene ends were 3 bases for V and 4 bases for J; bases not matched to a gene: 7. This specimen belongs to a study of blood T cell repertoires in COVID-19. TCRdb's copy holds only in-frame clones and misses some; the assay was immunoSEQ multiplex PCR. There are approximately 270,000 clones in the sample; about 91% occur only once, and approximately 2.9% lies in the top ten.

The chain couples TRBV10-3 to TRBJ2-1, with 12 bases matching TRBD2. This TCR was recovered from a man in his forties who had been exposed to COVID-19. The sample was PBMCs or T cells enriched from blood (not recorded which). The CDR3 DNA sequence: TGTGCCATCAGTGACCCCGATACTAGCGGGAGGTACAATGAGCAGTTCTTC. Encoded protein: CAISDPDTSGRYNEQFF.